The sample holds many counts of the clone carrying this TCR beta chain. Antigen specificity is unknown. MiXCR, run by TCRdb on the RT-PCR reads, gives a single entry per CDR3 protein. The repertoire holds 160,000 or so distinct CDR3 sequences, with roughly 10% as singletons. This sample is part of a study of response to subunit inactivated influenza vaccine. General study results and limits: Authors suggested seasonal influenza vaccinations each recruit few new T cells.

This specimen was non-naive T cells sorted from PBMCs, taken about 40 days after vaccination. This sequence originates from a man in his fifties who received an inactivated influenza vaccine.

The CDR3 loop is CASSSDRQSDTQYF. Written as DNA, the CDR3 is TGTGCCAGCAGCTCGGACAGGCAGTCAGATACGCAGTATTTT. The J gene is TRBJ2-3, the V gene TRBV7-9; 7 bases map to TRBD1. The J segment lost 4 bases and the V segment lost 4 bases, leaving 5 bases of the junction unmatched. The germline CDR1 and CDR2 sequences are SEHNR and FQNEAQ (reference sequence). The CDR3 loop spans 14 amino acids.